Listed below are T cell receptor beta chains from one sample, sequenced in a study of blood T cell dynamics during melanoma immunotherapy. The method was immunoSEQ multiplex PCR; TCRdb's version includes in-frame clones alone and lacks a portion of them. The table has roughly 8,100 clones, 85% seen once. Material: blood, obtained from a patient treated with checkpoint blockade. The receptors stem from a human donor with melanoma. The CDR3 runs from the conserved cysteine through the conserved F or W. The order of the fields is J gene, V gene, CDR3 protein.

j_call: TRBJ2-7
v_call: TRBV6-5
cdr3_aa: CASSYSLHGNEQYF

j_call: TRBJ2-7
v_call: TRBV7-2
cdr3_aa: CASSLGDRRNEQYF

j_call: TRBJ1-2
v_call: TRBV9
cdr3_aa: CASSVAHAGTGGNGYTF

j_call: TRBJ2-7
v_call: TRBV7-8
cdr3_aa: CASSLSPSPRYEQYF

j_call: TRBJ2-3
v_call: TRBV29-1
cdr3_aa: CSVVDNTSTDTQYF

j_call: TRBJ1-1
v_call: TRBV18
cdr3_aa: CASSPSVTEAFF

j_call: TRBJ2-5
v_call: TRBV10-1
cdr3_aa: CASSDTGGTGEQYF

j_call: TRBJ1-5
v_call: TRBV6-1
cdr3_aa: CATWDRGLDQPQHF

j_call: TRBJ1-3
v_call: TRBV11-2
cdr3_aa: CASSSGGNTIYF

j_call: TRBJ1-4
v_call: TRBV28
cdr3_aa: CASSSTGLTREKLFF

j_call: TRBJ1-1
v_call: TRBV4-1
cdr3_aa: CASSQGNPNTEAFF

j_call: TRBJ1-2
v_call: TRBV19
cdr3_aa: CASSRQGQTNYGYTF

j_call: -
v_call: TRBV19
cdr3_aa: CASSRAGASSYEQYF

j_call: TRBJ1-3
v_call: TRBV5-1
cdr3_aa: CASSRGAQGASGNTIYF

j_call: TRBJ2-7
v_call: TRBV5-1
cdr3_aa: CASSPGLAGVGEQYF